This note documents a single T cell receptor (beta chain) sequence. The sample is drawn from a study of blood T cell repertoires in COVID-19. Clones were sequenced by immunoSEQ multiplex PCR, and TCRdb holds only the in-frame ones, with some missing. Of around 190,000 clones in the sample, 70% to 80% are singletons; the top ten hold under 7%. Germline CDR1 reads MNHEY; CDR2 reads SVGAGI. The CDR3 is 11 residues long. V shed 4 bases and J shed 10 bases, with 10 bases lying between them. V is TRBV6-5 and J is TRBJ1-1; unclear D gene. The sequence derives from a woman between 40 and 50 years old with COVID-19, enrolled during active disease. Material for sequencing was peripheral blood. The CDR3 here is CASSSDLAAFF. The CDR3 DNA reads as TGTGCCAGCAGTTCCGATTTGGCAGCTTTCTTT.